These T cell receptor beta chains were read from a single sample in a study of blood T cell repertoires in COVID-19. The data were produced by immunoSEQ multiplex PCR, yet TCRdb's version contains in-frame clones alone and is incomplete. The repertoire includes 360,000 or so clones, almost 90% of them detected once, and just over 1% sits in the top ten. Sample: PBMCs or T cells enriched from blood (not recorded which). The receptors stem from a woman aged 25 to 39 who had been exposed to COVID-19. The CDR3 runs from the conserved cysteine through the conserved F or W. Only part of the rows carry a size: once, few, many, or a class if the clone is expanded.

v_gene	j_gene	abundance	CDR3aa
TRBV9	TRBJ2-7	NA	CASSVGTGSSYEQYF
TRBV28	TRBJ1-2	NA	CASSFSQGSRVSYGYTF
TRBV6-1	TRBJ2-3	NA	CASSDPIDTQYF
TRBV4-2	TRBJ1-5	NA	CASSPTGGKDQPQHF
TRBV27	TRBJ2-7	NA	CASSLSSEYEQYF
TRBV13	TRBJ1-4	NA	CASSLRVGFYEKLFF
TRBV2	TRBJ2-2	NA	CASGGEAGRVWTGELFF
TRBV5-1	TRBJ1-5	NA	CASSDGQDQPQHF
TRBV5-1	TRBJ2-7	once	CASSSGQGGLEQYF
TRBV5-8	TRBJ1-5	few	CASSLEEGQPQHF
TRBV27	TRBJ2-2	NA	CASSSYTGELFF
TRBV3-1/TRBV3-2	TRBJ2-1	few	CASSSRTQQFF
TRBV9	TRBJ2-2	NA	CASSVIADNTGELFF
TRBV6-5	TRBJ1-6	NA	CASSLTKLNNSPLHF
TRBV6-2/TRBV6-3	TRBJ1-5	once	CASSPTGMRQPQHF
TRBV2	TRBJ1-3	NA	CASSEGSSGNTIYF
TRBV4-2	TRBJ1-6	NA	CASSQELGRDRGTPLHF
TRBV30	TRBJ2-3	NA	CAWSVGSSGSADTQYF
TRBV29-1	TRBJ2-7	NA	CSGGDSTYEQYF
TRBV25-1	TRBJ2-2	NA	CASSEAGWAPNTGELFF
TRBV28	TRBJ2-3	NA	CASSSPSSTSTDTQYF
TRBV2	TRBJ1-4	few	CASKTGSPGEKLFF
TRBV10-3	TRBJ1-1	NA	CAISDRVPTEAFF
TRBV7-2	TRBJ2-7	NA	CASSLVGGLAGAMGEQYF
TRBV29-1	TRBJ1-2	few	CSVVPDRGYGYTF
TRBV4-2	TRBJ1-5	NA	CASSQDLGDQPQHF
TRBV10-3	TRBJ1-1	NA	CAISEQGGTEAFF
TRBV12-3/TRBV12-4	TRBJ2-7	NA	CASSLGGGNEQYF
TRBV27	TRBJ2-5	NA	CASSLATGPPGETQYF
TRBV19	TRBJ2-2	NA	CASTATSLAPTNTGELFF
TRBV28	TRBJ2-1	NA	CASRLMSSGGTHEQFF
TRBV5-1	TRBJ1-1	NA	CASSVTGANTEAFF
TRBV5-1	TRBJ2-7	few	CASSSFNEQYF
TRBV28	TRBJ2-7	NA	CASSSPGGSYEQYF
TRBV24-1	TRBJ2-7	NA	CATSDRQGANEQYF
TRBV11-1	TRBJ1-1	NA	CASSPLRETEAFF
TRBV28	TRBJ2-4	NA	CASSPRTSLGDIQYF
TRBV9	TRBJ2-1	NA	CASSVVAAGLNEQFF
TRBV28	TRBJ2-7	NA	CASSSPEGVVEQYF
TRBV6-5	TRBJ2-2	NA	CASSRRLPEAGELFF
TRBV7-9	TRBJ2-7	NA	CASSLSGISYEQYF
TRBV11-2	TRBJ1-1	NA	CASSVRQGANTEAFF
TRBV28	TRBJ1-3	NA	CASSSPTGTGNTIYF